The sequence of this TCR beta chain was determined in a study of T cell responses to AZD1222 COVID-19 vaccine. General study points: Clonal diversity was possibly underestimated; the donors were predominantly white British and more often female.

Sequenced by immunoSEQ multiplex PCR; TCRdb stores in-frame clones only, minus some. Here the sample spans about 56,000 clones, 80% to 90% being singletons. Comment on this clone: Its antigen is as yet unknown.

With 4 bases clipped from V and 2 bases from J, the junction kept 5 bases outside the gene matches. This CDR3 has 14 residues. Germline CDR1 is LNHDA and CDR2 is SQIVND (reference sequence). The receptor was isolated from an adult in good health. Sequences were derived from peripheral blood, sampled on day 0 of AZD1222 vaccination. This chain uses TRBV19 with TRBJ2-7; 7 bases match TRBD1. CDR3 region: CASSRGTDTYEQYF. As DNA, the CDR3 is TGTGCCAGTAGTAGAGGGACAGATACCTACGAGCAGTACTTC.